A selection of T cell receptor beta chains follows, all from one sample in a study of shared clonotypes between healthy human individuals. The table came from immunoSEQ multiplex PCR; TCRdb's copy has only in-frame clones and leaves some out. The sample contains 1 million to 1.2 million clones, about 72% of which appear only once. The sample taken for sequencing was memory CD4+ T cells from PBMCs. These TCRs come from a man in his late teens or twenties in good health. Some clones in this sample may be carry-over from other donors' samples. CDR3s include the opening cysteine and the closing phenylalanine or tryptophan. D genes are given only for firm matches. Clone size, where shown, is once, few, many, or a class for clones that have expanded.

v_gene	d_gene	j_gene	abundance	CDR3nt	CDR3aa
TRBV29-1	NA	TRBJ2-7	once	TGCAGCGTTGTAGTCTACGAGCAGTACTTC	CSVVVYEQYF
TRBV7-8	TRBD2	TRBJ2-7	NA	TGTGCCAGCAGCCAACTAGCGGGAGGCTTCGAGCAGTACTTC	CASSQLAGGFEQYF
TRBV4-1	TRBD2	TRBJ2-1	few	TGCGCCAGCAGCCTGGAAAGTAGCGGGAGCGGCAATGAGCAGTTCTTC	CASSLESSGSGNEQFF
TRBV29-1	NA	TRBJ1-2	NA	TGCAGCGTTGAGACGAGTGCCTATGGCTACACCTTC	CSVETSAYGYTF
TRBV5-6	NA	TRBJ1-2	NA	TGTGCCAGCAGCTCCCGAGGGGGGGCCAGGGCGAATGGCTACACCTTC	CASSSRGGARANGYTF
TRBV21-1	NA	TRBJ2-7	NA	TGTGCCAGCGAAGGTGCTCGGGAGCAGTACTTC	CASEGAREQYF
TRBV9	NA	TRBJ2-1	NA	TGTGCCAGCAGCGCCGAAGGGGGGACTGTGTACAATGAGCAGTTCTTC	CASSAEGGTVYNEQFF
TRBV28	NA	TRBJ1-1	few	TGTGCCGGATCCTCGGTGATCGGAGCTTTCTTT	CAGSSVIGAFF
TRBV10-3	NA	TRBJ2-7	NA	TGTGCCATCAGTGATCGGGGGGCCGTCGAGCAGTACTTC	CAISDRGAVEQYF
TRBV19	NA	TRBJ2-3	NA	TGTGCCAGTACAAGCCCGAAACGCGAAGAGGGCACAGATACGCAGTATTTT	CASTSPKREEGTDTQYF
TRBV4-2	NA	TRBJ2-1	NA	TGTGCCAGCAGCCAAGCATTTCGACAGGGAGGAGGTGAGCAGTTCTTC	CASSQAFRQGGGEQFF
TRBV27	TRBD1	TRBJ2-7	few	TGTGCCAGCAGTTTAGTCGGACAGGCCTACGAGCAGTACTTC	CASSLVGQAYEQYF
TRBV7-8	TRBD1	TRBJ1-1	few	TGTGCCAGCAGCTTAGCCGCCAGGGGGCTAAACACTGAAGCTTTCTTT	CASSLAARGLNTEAFF
TRBV19	NA	TRBJ2-1	NA	TGTGCCAGTAGTATAGTAGCGGCCGACAATGAGCAGTTCTTC	CASSIVAADNEQFF
TRBV28	TRBD1	TRBJ2-2	NA	TGTGCCAGCAGCACTATGGGCAGGGGGACGAACGGGGAGCTGTTTTTT	CASSTMGRGTNGELFF
TRBV5-6	NA	TRBJ1-1	NA	TGTGCCAGCAGTTCCCACTCGCTCACTGAAGCTTTCTTT	CASSSHSLTEAFF
TRBV5-1	NA	TRBJ2-1	NA	TGCGCCAGCAGCGGCCCTGCGGGAAGCTCCTACAATGAGCAGTTCTTC	CASSGPAGSSYNEQFF
TRBV5-1	NA	TRBJ2-7	NA	TGCGCCAGCAGCTTGTCTGCCTACGAGCAGTACTTC	CASSLSAYEQYF
TRBV4-3	NA	TRBJ1-2	NA	TGCGCCAGCAGCCAAGAAATAGGCCCTCAGAACTATGGCTACACCTTC	CASSQEIGPQNYGYTF
TRBV7-2	TRBD1	TRBJ1-2	NA	TGTGCCAGCAGCCCGGGACAGGCTAACGTAAATGGCTACACCTTC	CASSPGQANVNGYTF
TRBV5-6	NA	TRBJ1-4	NA	TGTGCCAGCAGCTTGAGAGGGTTGGATGAAAAACTGTTTTTT	CASSLRGLDEKLFF
TRBV2	NA	TRBJ2-7	NA	TGTGCCAGCAGCATGGATACTACTGGGGAGCAGTACTTC	CASSMDTTGEQYF
TRBV5-8	NA	TRBJ2-7	few	TGTGCCAGCAGCTTGCGTCGGGGCTACGAGCAGTACTTC	CASSLRRGYEQYF
TRBV5-1	NA	TRBJ2-3	NA	TGCGCCAGCAGGCCCGCATCAGATACGCAGTATTTT	CASRPASDTQYF
TRBV10-2	NA	TRBJ2-3	NA	TGCGCCAGCAGGAGGGGGAGGAGCGGGATTGGCGATACGCAGTATTTT	CASRRGRSGIGDTQYF
TRBV29-1	NA	TRBJ2-7	once	TGCAGCGTTTCGGCGGCCGGGGACGAGCAGTACTTC	CSVSAAGDEQYF
TRBV2	NA	TRBJ1-1	NA	TGTGCCAGCAGTGAACGCTCAGGGCGTTTGAACACTGAAGCTTTCTTT	CASSERSGRLNTEAFF
TRBV6-6	NA	TRBJ1-4	NA	TGTGCCAGCAGTTCTCCTGCCTTTAATGAAAAACTGTTTTTT	CASSSPAFNEKLFF